This TCR beta chain is from a study of cytomegalovirus exposure and HLA in healthy donors. Study summary: Early release data held 85 million to 95 million unique TCRs from HLA-typed donors. Study-wide points: Analysis performed later found roughly 17,000 TCR beta sequences associated with HLA alleles at 0.05 false discovery rate. Later on, an analysis found that several of the most significant clusters appeared to be linked to common viral pathogens, which included parvovirus B19.

13 Jbeta primers and 60 Vbeta primers were used for the PCR. Source study methods: About 11 million of the about 80 million unique TCR beta chains counted in a later analysis were shared. Clones were sequenced by immunoSEQ multiplex PCR, and TCRdb holds only the in-frame ones, with some missing. V, J and clone size reflect that table, while D and trimming were determined from the DNA. The sample has around 120,000 clones; about 69% are singletons. On this clone itself: Its target is not known.

Germline V gives CDR1 SNHLY, CDR2 FYNNEI. V lost 1 base, J lost 8 bases, and 15 bases lay in between. The CDR3 contains 15 residues. This chain joins TRBV2 and TRBJ1-5, with D perhaps TRBD1 (6 bases). Specimen: PBMCs. This TCR came from a woman younger than 35 in good health and CMV-seronegative. CDR3 region: CASSEEQGLGKPQHF. The CDR3 nucleotides are TGTGCCAGCAGTGAAGAACAGGGCCTTGGGAAGCCCCAGCATTTT.